This T cell receptor beta chain was recorded in a study of T cells in Graves' hyperthyroidism and ophthalmopathy. Germline V lookup: CDR1 MDHEN, CDR2 SYDVKM. V lost 1 base and J 2 bases, leaving 8 bases between the germline ends. The CDR3 has 14 amino acids. TCR beta CDR3 regions were amplified from RNA transcripts. The primer set for the first-round RT-PCR of the TCR CDR3 was HTBI. TCRdb passed the multiplex PCR reads through MiXCR, listing each CDR3 protein once. Among under 800,000 distinct CDR3 sequences listed, 14% were seen once. This clonotype was detected ten times or more. The J gene is TRBJ1-2, the V gene TRBV28; D is possibly TRBD1 (5 bases). This TCR was recovered from a woman younger than 35 with Graves' hyperthyroidism. The sample taken for sequencing was blood. The CDR3 spells CASSLLGGNYGYTF. CDR3 sequence (DNA): TGTGCCAGCAGTTTATTGGGGGGAAACTATGGCTACACCTTC.